This T cell receptor (beta chain) is from a study of T cell changes during pregnancy in multiple sclerosis (dated by TCRdb to about 2019). For the wider study: Changes in the T cell repertoire over the course of pregnancy were examined in this study in women with multiple sclerosis.

The library was produced with the immunoSEQ multiplex PCR assay. This is the immuneACCESS table as TCRdb keeps it, with only in-frame sequences that have V and J called. A part of the clones is gone; compared with another copy, unresolved V genes explain less than half, and the rest is unexplained. The sample table contains over 45,000 clones; only one count was recorded for less than 95% of them. The biggest ten clones account for around 2% of the sample. As for this clone: There is no known antigen for this receptor. Per-base qualities were not stored, and no clone one base away is much larger.

CDR1 MNHNY and CDR2 SVGAGI were looked up in the germline V gene (reference sequence). Germline trimming amounts to 5 bases on V and 7 bases on J, with 13 as the count of junction bases outside the gene matches. Inclusive of the bounding cysteine and phenylalanine, the CDR3 is 16 residues long. The entry retains the CDR3 DNA only, 48 bases that are in frame from base 1. The sample consisted of peripheral blood, taken in the first trimester of pregnancy. The V and J genes are TRBV6-6 and TRBJ1-2; the junction holds 10 bases that match TRBD1. The sequence derives from a female donor in good health, enrolled as a control in a pregnancy study. At the DNA level, the sequence is TGTGCCAGCAGTGCGACCCCCCCGGGACAGGGGACTGGCTACACCTTC. This yields the protein CASSATPPGQGTGYTF.